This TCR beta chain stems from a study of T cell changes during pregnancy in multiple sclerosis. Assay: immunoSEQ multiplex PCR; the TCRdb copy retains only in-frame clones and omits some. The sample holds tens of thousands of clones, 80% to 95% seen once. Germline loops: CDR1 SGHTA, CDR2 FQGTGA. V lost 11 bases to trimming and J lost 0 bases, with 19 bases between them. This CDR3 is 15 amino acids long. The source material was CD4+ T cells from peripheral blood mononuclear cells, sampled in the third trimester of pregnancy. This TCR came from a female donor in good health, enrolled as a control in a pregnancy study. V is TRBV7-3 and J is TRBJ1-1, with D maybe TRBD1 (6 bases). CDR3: CAARLGGALNTEAFF. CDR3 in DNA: TGTGCCGCCCGCCTGGGGGGGGCCTTGAACACTGAAGCTTTCTTT.